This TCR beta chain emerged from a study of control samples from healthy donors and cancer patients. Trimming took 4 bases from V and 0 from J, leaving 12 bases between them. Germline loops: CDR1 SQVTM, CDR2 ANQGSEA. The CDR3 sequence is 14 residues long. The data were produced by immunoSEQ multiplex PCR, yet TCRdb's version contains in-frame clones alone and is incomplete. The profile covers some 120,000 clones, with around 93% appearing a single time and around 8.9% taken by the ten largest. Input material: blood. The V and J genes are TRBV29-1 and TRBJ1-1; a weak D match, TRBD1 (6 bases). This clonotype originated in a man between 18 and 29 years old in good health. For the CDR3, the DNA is TGCAGCGTTGTCTCCGGGACATTGAACACTGAAGCTTTCTTT. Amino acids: CSVVSGTLNTEAFF.